This T cell receptor (beta chain) was sequenced during a study of T cell responses to AZD1222 COVID-19 vaccine. This clone has only one observation. Its specificity is unknown. V was shortened by 2 bases and J by 1 base, with 6 bases between the two germline ends. The CDR3 is 14 residues long. Germline-derived CDR1 and CDR2 are MNHEY and SVGAGI. Study-level points and caveats: Without day 14 samples, only post-peak T cell repertoires were studied. Baseline seropositives among AZD1222 recipients totaled only 5 to 7.

Clones were read by immunoSEQ multiplex PCR, and TCRdb kept only the in-frame ones, dropping some. The sample gives 110,000 or so clones, 88% of which show up once; around 9.1% is in the top ten. The V call is TRBV6-5, the J call TRBJ1-5; no reliable D call. The clonotype was recovered from an adult in good health. Sequences were derived from peripheral blood, sampled on day 0 of AZD1222 vaccination. The CDR3: CASSYTASNQPQHF. The CDR3 nucleotides read TGTGCCAGCAGTTACACGGCCAGCAATCAGCCCCAGCATTTT.